The source of this T cell receptor (beta chain) is a study of CD8 T cells in Susac syndrome. Reverse transcription used roughly 0.45 to 1 ug RNA and random hexamers. A multiplex approach, immunoSEQ multiplex PCR, amplified TCR beta CDR3 across 54 Vbeta and 13 Jbeta. One entry per CDR3 protein results from TCRdb running MiXCR on the immunoSEQ multiplex PCR reads. The data show 90,000 to 150,000 distinct CDR3 sequences, nearly 95% seen once. A word on this clonotype: The antigen is not known.

V shed 4 bases and J shed 2 bases, with 8 bases lying between them. Germline assignment: CDR1 MNHEY and CDR2 SMNVEV (reference sequence). The CDR3 runs 14 residues. Findings of the study overall: The study's TCR sequencing and HLA analysis covered a relatively small number of individuals, and the study acknowledged this.

Healthy donors formed controls matched for age and sex. It was negative isolation that provided the CD8+ and CD4+ T cells, whereas TEMRA cells were enriched by FACS. The sequencing sample was made of CD4+ T cells from PBMCs. J is TRBJ2-2 and V is TRBV27; D is undetermined. This sequence was found in a human donor in good health. The CDR3 region is CASSWGTNTGELFF. CDR3 nucleotides: TGTGCCAGCAGTTGGGGAACCAACACCGGGGAGCTGTTTTTT.